The entry below describes one T cell receptor beta chain. Clones were sequenced by immunoSEQ multiplex PCR, and TCRdb holds only the in-frame ones, with some missing. The sample has some 380,000 clones, more than 75% seen once. Looked up from germline, CDR1 is SGHVS and CDR2 is FNYEAQ. With 4 bases removed from V and 1 base from J, the gap between germline ends came to 13 bases. The CDR3 runs to 16 residues. The sample is drawn from a study of blood T cell repertoires in COVID-19. Turning to the study itself: The samples span acute and convalescent COVID-19 from the United States, Italy and Spain. The analysed material was cDNA or gDNA that came from T cells, B-cell-depleted T cells, or PBMCs.

Participants reported their clinical history, and cohort assignment relied on those reports. Recovered status in Cohort 3 required two negative PCRs, clearance, or symptom resolution. The TCR sequence derives from a man aged 30 to 45 who had recovered from COVID-19. Sequences were obtained from PBMCs or T cells enriched from blood (not recorded which). V and J are TRBV7-6 and TRBJ2-2; D may be TRBD1 (5 bases). The CDR3 nucleotides are TGTGCCAGCAGCTCCCAGGGTTCGTGGAACACCGGGGAGCTGTTTTTT. This codes for CASSSQGSWNTGELFF.